The 26 T cell receptor beta chains below were found in one sample sequenced in a study of T-cell reconstitution after alpha-beta-depleted transplantation in children. Unique molecular identifiers were incorporated when the TCRbeta library was constructed. TCRdb recomputed calls from the PCR reads with MiXCR, one row per CDR3 protein. Of some 490,000 distinct CDR3 sequences listed, under 15% are singletons. The sample consisted of PBMCs from the stem cell graft donor, taken from the stem cell graft. These receptors were taken from a human donor who donated a stem cell graft to a child with combined immunodeficiency.

In this sample, this clonotype turned up a few times. The CDR3 loop reads CASSLAAGEGSGETQYF. The CDR3 coding sequence is TGCGCCAGCAGCTTGGCGGCGGGGGAGGGGTCGGGAGAGACCCAGTACTTC. The chain recombines TRBV5-1 with TRBJ2-5; 7 nucleotides align to TRBD2. Germline loops: CDR1 SGHRS, CDR2 YFSETQ. V was pared by 0 bases and J by 4 bases, with 12 bases of the junction left unmatched. The CDR3 spans 17 residues.

This clonotype was counted a few times. The genes are TRBV20-1 and TRBJ2-3, with TRBD2 identical over 7 bases. Germline lookup yields CDR1 DFQATT and CDR2 SNEGSKA (reference sequence). The V gene end was trimmed by 4 bases and the J gene end by 0 bases; junction bases not matched to a gene: 7. CDR3 length equals 15 residues. CDR3 sequence (DNA): TGCAGTGCTATGGTGCCTAGCGGAAGCACAGATACGCAGTATTTT. This gives the protein CSAMVPSGSTDTQYF.

This clonotype was detected only a few times. V usage is TRBV20-1 and J usage is TRBJ2-7; a weak D match, TRBD2 (6 bases). The CDR3 consists of 15 residues. In germline, CDR1 is DFQATT, CDR2 SNEGSKA (reference sequence). Trimming cost V 5 bases and J 2 bases, with 19 bases left between them. The CDR3 protein is CSARGGDPMTYEQYF. The CDR3 DNA reads as TGCAGTGCTCGGGGCGGGGACCCTATGACCTACGAGCAGTACTTC.

V gene TRBV12-3 or TRBV12-4 combines with J gene TRBJ2-3; tentatively, D is TRBD2 (5 bases). CDR3 size: 17 residues. V shed 8 bases and J shed 1 base, with 22 bases lying between them. CDR3 amino acids: CASGPRTSWAGTDTQYF. DNA of the CDR3: TGTGCCAGCGGCCCTCGGACTTCTTGGGCCGGCACAGATACGCAGTATTTT.

This clonotype was observed a few times. The chain links TRBV12-3 or TRBV12-4 to TRBJ2-3, with 10 bases fitting TRBD2. CDR3 length equals 15 residues. Trimming removed 8 bases from V and 7 bases from J; junction bases left unmatched: 12. CDR3 loop: CASQPTLAGANTQYF. The CDR3 DNA is TGTGCCAGCCAACCCACGCTAGCGGGAGCGAATACGCAGTATTTT.

This clonotype has just a few counts. The chain is built from TRBV11-2 and TRBJ2-7; the D gene could be TRBD1 or TRBD2 (5 bases each). Germline lookup yields CDR1 SGHAT and CDR2 FQNNGV. The CDR3 runs to 15 residues. Trimming took 5 bases from V and 1 from J, leaving 15 bases between them. The CDR3 protein is CASSLREYPSYEQYF. CDR3 coding DNA: TGTGCCAGCAGCCTCAGGGAGTACCCATCCTACGAGCAGTACTTC.

This clonotype was counted many times. The gene calls are TRBV3-1 and TRBJ1-1, with unresolved D. The CDR3 covers 14 residues. Per the germline V gene, CDR1 is LGHDT and CDR2 is YNNKEL (reference sequence). Deletions cut 4 bases from V and 5 bases from J, with 14 bases between. CDR3 sequence reads: CASSLAIGGTEAFF. The CDR3 nucleotides read TGTGCCAGCAGCCTAGCGATCGGAGGGACTGAAGCTTTCTTT. The entire variable domain, with the rest obtained from reference TRBV3-1 and TRBJ1-1, is as follows: DTAVSQTPKYLVTQMGNDKSIKCEQNLGHDTMYWYKQDSKKFLKIMFSYNNKELIINETVPNRFSPKSPDKAHLNLHINSLELGDSAVYFCASSLAIGGTEAFFGQGTRLTVV.

This clonotype appeared many times. The chain couples TRBV7-2 to TRBJ2-7; 9 bases agree with TRBD1. The CDR3 sequence is 13 residues long. CDR1 SGHTA and CDR2 FQGNSA come from the germline V gene. V shed 5 bases, J shed 4 bases, and the junction held 3 bases outside the gene matches. CDR3 residues: CASSDRGLYEQYF. CDR3 in DNA: TGTGCCAGCAGCGACAGGGGGTTGTACGAGCAGTACTTC.

A few counts support this clonotype. The chain couples TRBV5-1 to TRBJ2-1, with D possibly being TRBD1 (7 bases). Germline V CDR1 and CDR2: SGHRS, YFSETQ. V was pared by 6 bases and J by 6 bases, with 25 bases between. This CDR3 contains 17 residues. Here the CDR3 reads CASTYSRTGGAGNEQFF. CDR3 coding DNA: TGCGCCAGCACATACTCCAGGACAGGAGGGGCCGGCAATGAGCAGTTCTTC.

This clonotype showed up just a few times. The J gene is TRBJ2-1, the V gene TRBV5-6; D may be TRBD2 (5 bases). The CDR3 runs 15 residues. The germline CDR1 and CDR2 sequences are SGHDT and YYEEEE. Trimming took off 0 bases at V and 2 bases at J, with 9 bases between the two ends. The CDR3 DNA follows: TGTGCCAGCAGCTTGGTTTGGCGGGCCTACAATGAGCAGTTCTTC. Its translation is CASSLVWRAYNEQFF.

The chain employs TRBV20-1 and TRBJ2-1, with D unresolved. The CDR3 sequence is 13 residues long. Trimming took 4 bases from V and 9 from J, leaving 16 bases between them. Per germline, CDR1 DFQATT and CDR2 SNEGSKA (reference sequence). The CDR3 region has the DNA TGCAGTGCTAACTTATGGATGGGCGGTGAGCAGTTCTTC. Translated, it gives CSANLWMGGEQFF.

The chain combines TRBV19 with TRBJ2-5, with a weak D call TRBD1 (6 bases). V lost 2 bases, J lost 5 bases, and 12 bases lay in between. CDR1 LNHDA and CDR2 SQIVND come from the germline V gene (reference sequence). The CDR3 extends over 14 amino acids. The CDR3 DNA follows: TGTGCCAGTAGTATACCAGGGGACGTGGAGACCCAGTACTTC. Amino acid sequence: CASSIPGDVETQYF.

This rearrangement joins TRBV29-1 to TRBJ2-3; TRBD1 is a possible D gene (5 bases). The CDR3 length is 13 residues. Trimming shortened V by 3 bases and J by 1 base, and 8 bases separated the two germline ends. Germline CDR1 is SQVTM and CDR2 is ANQGSEA. CDR3 loop: CSVDPRGTDTQYF. The CDR3 nucleotides are TGCAGCGTTGATCCCAGGGGCACAGATACGCAGTATTTT.

This clonotype has just a few counts. The chain links TRBV30 to TRBJ1-5, with TRBD1 as a possible D gene (6 bases). V was trimmed by 1 base and J by 5 bases, leaving 9 bases between them. The germline V gene encodes CDR1 GTSNPN and CDR2 SVGIG (reference sequence). CDR3 size: 13 residues. The CDR3 loop is CAWSARGYQPQHF. The CDR3 DNA reads TGTGCCTGGAGTGCCAGGGGCTATCAGCCCCAGCATTTT.

The gene calls are TRBV27 and TRBJ2-1; 10 bases align to TRBD1. This CDR3 region has 14 residues. With V trimmed by 6 bases and J by 8 bases, 7 bases remained unmatched. Germline V CDR1 and CDR2: MNHEY, SMNVEV (reference sequence). The CDR3 here is CASRRTGGFDEQFF. The CDR3 nucleotides read TGTGCCAGCAGAAGGACAGGGGGGTTTGATGAGCAGTTCTTC.

The genes are TRBV29-1 and TRBJ1-1; possible D gene TRBD1, 6 bases. This CDR3 has 12 residues. The germline V gene encodes CDR1 SQVTM and CDR2 ANQGSEA. V was shortened by 5 bases and J by 5 bases, with 12 bases between the two germline ends. CDR3 bases: TGCAGCGTTTACGGACAGAGAACTGAAGCTTTCTTT. Its translation: CSVYGQRTEAFF.

The V gene is TRBV6-1, the J gene TRBJ2-1; a weak D match, TRBD1 (5 bases). V was shortened by 2 bases and J by 13 bases, with 12 bases between the two germline ends. The CDR3 covers 12 residues. Germline CDR1 MNHNS, CDR2 SASEGT. CDR3 loop: CASSEPDTGQFF. For the CDR3, the DNA is TGTGCCAGCAGTGAACCGGACACCGGTCAGTTCTTC.

The CDR3 loop is CATALGGYYNEQFF. The CDR3 DNA follows: TGTGCCACCGCCCTGGGGGGTTACTACAATGAGCAGTTCTTC. The chain combines TRBV12-3 or TRBV12-4 with TRBJ2-1; TRBD2 is a possible D gene (6 bases). V was shortened by 10 bases and J by 3 bases, with 16 bases between the two germline ends. The CDR3 is 14 residues long.

This clonotype has more than one count but fewer than ten. The chain is built from TRBV15 and TRBJ2-1; 7 bases align to TRBD1. Germline assignment: CDR1 LNHNV and CDR2 YYDKDF (reference sequence). The CDR3 length is 15 residues. V lost 5 bases to trimming and J lost 7 bases; unmatched junction nucleotides: 11. The CDR3 DNA reads as TGTGCCACCAGCCTCGGGACAGTGGGCAGAAATGAGCAGTTCTTC. Translating it yields CATSLGTVGRNEQFF.

This clonotype was counted many times. The chain recombines TRBV24-1 with TRBJ2-1; 9 bases agree with TRBD2. CDR3 length: 20 amino acids. Germline CDR1 is KGHDR and CDR2 is SFDVKD. V gave up 9 bases and J gave up 0 bases; unmatched junction bases: 20. The CDR3 bases are TGTGCCACCTCCCTGGGGCTAGCGGGGCGGGTGGTACCCTCCTACAATGAGCAGTTCTTC. Amino acids: CATSLGLAGRVVPSYNEQFF.

This clonotype was counted a few times. The chain joins TRBV6-5 to TRBJ2-2; D may be TRBD2 (5 bases). CDR3 length: 16 residues. V was cut by 0 bases and J by 6 bases, with 14 bases left in between. Germline values: CDR1 MNHEY, CDR2 SVGAGI. CDR3 sequence (DNA): TGTGCCAGCAGTTACTCGCTTATAGGAGGATCCGGGGAGCTGTTTTTT. Its translation: CASSYSLIGGSGELFF.

The chain has TRBV10-3 and TRBJ1-5; D may be TRBD1 (5 bases). V was shortened by 2 bases and J by 7 bases, with 9 bases between the two germline ends. From germline, CDR1 is ENHRY and CDR2 SYGVKD. CDR3 length: 13 amino acids. The CDR3 nucleotides read TGTGCCATCAGTGAGGGGGCAGAACAGCCCCAGCATTTT. It specifies CAISEGAEQPQHF.

This chain uses TRBV4-3 with TRBJ2-3; 7 bases align to TRBD1. The CDR3 is made up of 15 amino acids. Germline V lookup: CDR1 LGHNA, CDR2 YSLEER. The junction had 5 bases not matched to a gene; V was cut back by 1 base and J by 4 bases. The CDR3 DNA reads as TGCGCCAGCAGCCAAGTAAGGGGGCTTGCAGATACGCAGTATTTT. Its translation: CASSQVRGLADTQYF.

This clonotype came up a few times. V is TRBV3-1 and J is TRBJ2-7; 12 bases map to TRBD2. Germline V gene lookup returns CDR1 LGHDT and CDR2 YNNKEL (reference sequence). The CDR3 spans 14 residues. With 3 bases clipped from V and 7 bases from J, the junction kept 4 bases outside the gene matches. This CDR3 reads CASSHGLAGWEQYF. In DNA, the CDR3 is TGTGCCAGCAGCCACGGACTAGCGGGGTGGGAGCAGTACTTC.

The sample holds a few counts of this clonotype. V and J are TRBV6-1 and TRBJ2-1, with 9 bases lining up with TRBD1. The J segment lost 2 bases and the V segment lost 7 bases, leaving 12 bases of the junction unmatched. This CDR3 contains 17 residues. The germline gives CDR1 MNHNS, CDR2 SASEGT. CDR3 protein: CASIDPRDRETYNEQFF. CDR3 nucleotide sequence: TGTGCCAGCATTGACCCTCGGGACAGGGAGACCTACAATGAGCAGTTCTTC.

This clonotype was seen at least ten times. For the CDR3, the DNA is TGTGCCAGCAGCCAAGCTAACACCGGGGAGCTGTTTTTT. It encodes CASSQANTGELFF. This chain joins TRBV14 and TRBJ2-2, with D hard to call. Between the trimmed V and J ends, which lost 1 base and 2 bases, there was a span of 2 bases. CDR1 SGHDN and CDR2 FVKESK come from the germline V gene. There are 13 residues in the CDR3.